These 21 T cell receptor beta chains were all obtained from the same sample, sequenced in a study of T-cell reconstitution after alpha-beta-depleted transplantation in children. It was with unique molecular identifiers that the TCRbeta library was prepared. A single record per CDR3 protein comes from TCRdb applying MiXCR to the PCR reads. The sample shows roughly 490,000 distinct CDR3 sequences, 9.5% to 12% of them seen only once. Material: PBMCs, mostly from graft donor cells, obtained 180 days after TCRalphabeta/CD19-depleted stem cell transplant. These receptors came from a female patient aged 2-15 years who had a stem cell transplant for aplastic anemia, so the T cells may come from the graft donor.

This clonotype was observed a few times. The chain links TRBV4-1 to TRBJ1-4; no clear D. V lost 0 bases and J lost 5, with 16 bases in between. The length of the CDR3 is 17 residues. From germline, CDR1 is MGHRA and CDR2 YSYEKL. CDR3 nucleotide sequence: TGCGCCAGCAGCCAAGACAGGTCCGGGCTTCGGAATGAAAAACTGTTTTTT. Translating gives CASSQDRSGLRNEKLFF.

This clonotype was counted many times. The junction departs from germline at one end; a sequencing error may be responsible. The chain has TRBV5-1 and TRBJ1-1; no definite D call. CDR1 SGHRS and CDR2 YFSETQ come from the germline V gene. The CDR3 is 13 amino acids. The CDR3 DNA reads TGTGCCAGCAGTTCCACAGTGAACACTGAAGCTTTCTTT. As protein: CASSSTVNTEAFF.

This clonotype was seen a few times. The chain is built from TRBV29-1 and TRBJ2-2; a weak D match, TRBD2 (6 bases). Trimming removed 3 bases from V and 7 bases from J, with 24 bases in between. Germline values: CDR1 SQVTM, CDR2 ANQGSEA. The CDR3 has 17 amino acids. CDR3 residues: CSVEGRDHPFGGGELFF. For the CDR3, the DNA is TGCAGCGTTGAGGGGCGGGACCACCCATTTGGTGGCGGGGAGCTGTTTTTT.

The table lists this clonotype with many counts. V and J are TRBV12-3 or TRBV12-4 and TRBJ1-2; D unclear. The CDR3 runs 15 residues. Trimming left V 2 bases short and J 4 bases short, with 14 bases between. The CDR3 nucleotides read TGTGCCAGCAGTTTACGGGCCGTAATGAGCTATGGCTACACCTTC. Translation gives CASSLRAVMSYGYTF.

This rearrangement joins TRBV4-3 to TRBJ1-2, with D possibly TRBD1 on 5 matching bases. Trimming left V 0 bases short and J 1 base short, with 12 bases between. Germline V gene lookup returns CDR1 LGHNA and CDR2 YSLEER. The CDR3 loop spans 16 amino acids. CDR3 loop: CASSQDGGGFNYGYTF. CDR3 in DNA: TGCGCCAGCAGCCAAGATGGGGGGGGTTTTAACTATGGCTACACCTTC.

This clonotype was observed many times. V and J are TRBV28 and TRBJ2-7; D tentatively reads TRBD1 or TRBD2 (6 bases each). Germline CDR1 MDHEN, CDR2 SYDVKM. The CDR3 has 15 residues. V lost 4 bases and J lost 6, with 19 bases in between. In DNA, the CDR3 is TGTGCCAGCAGTTGGGGGGCTGGCGGGATCGGCGAGCAGTACTTC. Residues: CASSWGAGGIGEQYF.

The CDR3 is CASTHVGQQYEKLFF. CDR3 DNA sequence: TGTGCCAGCACCCACGTTGGGCAGCAGTATGAAAAACTGTTTTTT. This chain joins TRBV7-9 and TRBJ1-4, with D unclear. V was clipped by 7 bases and J by 6 bases, with 18 bases between them. This CDR3 is built from 15 residues. Germline CDR1 SEHNR, CDR2 FQNEAQ (reference sequence).

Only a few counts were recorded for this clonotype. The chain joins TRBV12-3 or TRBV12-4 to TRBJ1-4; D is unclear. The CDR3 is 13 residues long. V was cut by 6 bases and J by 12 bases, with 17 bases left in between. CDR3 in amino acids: CASSWGVGIELFF. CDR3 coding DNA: TGTGCCAGCAGCTGGGGTGTGGGGATTGAACTGTTTTTT.

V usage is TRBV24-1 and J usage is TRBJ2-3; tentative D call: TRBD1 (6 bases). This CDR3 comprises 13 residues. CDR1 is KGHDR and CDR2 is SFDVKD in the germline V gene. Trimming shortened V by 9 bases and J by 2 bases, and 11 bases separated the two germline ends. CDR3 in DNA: TGTGCCACCGAAGGACAGATCACAGATACGCAGTATTTT. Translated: CATEGQITDTQYF.

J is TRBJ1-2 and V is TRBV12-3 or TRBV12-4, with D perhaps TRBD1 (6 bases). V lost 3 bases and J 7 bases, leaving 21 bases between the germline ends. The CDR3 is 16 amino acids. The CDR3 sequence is CASSLGNEAGAGGYTF. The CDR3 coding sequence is TGTGCCAGCAGTTTGGGGAATGAGGCAGGGGCAGGTGGCTACACCTTC.

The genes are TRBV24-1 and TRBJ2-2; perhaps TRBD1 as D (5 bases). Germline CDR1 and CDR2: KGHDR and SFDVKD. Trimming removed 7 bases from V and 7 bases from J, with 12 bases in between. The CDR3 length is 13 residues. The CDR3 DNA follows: TGTGCCACCAGGGGCAGGGTCGTCGGGGAGCTGTTTTTT. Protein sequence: CATRGRVVGELFF.

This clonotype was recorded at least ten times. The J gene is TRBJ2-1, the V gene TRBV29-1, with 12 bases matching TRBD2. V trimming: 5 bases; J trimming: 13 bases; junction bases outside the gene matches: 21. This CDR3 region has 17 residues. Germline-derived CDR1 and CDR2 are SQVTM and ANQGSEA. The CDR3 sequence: CSVPGRGLAGGPSPQFF. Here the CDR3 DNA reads TGCAGCGTTCCTGGGAGAGGGCTAGCGGGAGGGCCGTCTCCCCAGTTCTTC.

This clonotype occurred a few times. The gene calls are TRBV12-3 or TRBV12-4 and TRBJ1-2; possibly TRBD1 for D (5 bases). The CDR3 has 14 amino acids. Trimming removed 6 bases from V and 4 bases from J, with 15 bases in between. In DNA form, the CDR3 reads TGTGCCAGCAGACGGGGGTCAGTTCCCTATGGCTACACCTTC. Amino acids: CASRRGSVPYGYTF.

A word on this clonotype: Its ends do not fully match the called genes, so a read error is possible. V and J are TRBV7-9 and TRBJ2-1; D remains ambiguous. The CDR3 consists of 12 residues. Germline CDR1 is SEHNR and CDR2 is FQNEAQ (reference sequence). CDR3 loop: CAISAVLNEQFF. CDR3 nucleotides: TGTGCCATCAGCGCCGTGCTCAATGAGCAGTTCTTC.

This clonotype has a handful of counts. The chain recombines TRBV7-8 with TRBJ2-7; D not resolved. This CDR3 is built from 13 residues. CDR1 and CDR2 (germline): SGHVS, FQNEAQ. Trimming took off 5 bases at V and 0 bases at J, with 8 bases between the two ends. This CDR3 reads CASSPSSSYEQYV. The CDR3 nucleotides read TGTGCCAGCAGCCCTTCAAGCTCCTACGAGCAGTACGTC.

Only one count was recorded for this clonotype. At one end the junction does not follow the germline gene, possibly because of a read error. The CDR3 DNA reads as TGCACCAGCAGCTTATTAGCCGGGAACCGAGCGGGGGAGCAGTTCTTC. Protein product: CTSSLLAGNRAGEQFF. The rearrangement links TRBV5-1 to TRBJ2-1; TRBD2 matches 7 bases. The CDR3 length is 16 residues. From germline, CDR1 is SGHRS and CDR2 YFSETQ. Full variable domain (remainder filled in from reference TRBV5-1 and TRBJ2-1): KAGVTQTPRYLIKTRGQQVTLSCSPISGHRSVSWYQQTPGQGLQFLFEYFSETQRNKGNFPGRFSGRQFSNSRSEMNVSTLELGDSALYLCTSSLLAGNRAGEQFFGPGTRLTVL.

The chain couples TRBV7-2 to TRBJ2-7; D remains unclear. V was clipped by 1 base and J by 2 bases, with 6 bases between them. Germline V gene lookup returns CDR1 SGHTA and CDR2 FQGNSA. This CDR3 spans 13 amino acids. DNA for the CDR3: TGTGCCAGCAGCTTAGGGCAACCCTACGAGCAGTACGTC. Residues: CASSLGQPYEQYV.

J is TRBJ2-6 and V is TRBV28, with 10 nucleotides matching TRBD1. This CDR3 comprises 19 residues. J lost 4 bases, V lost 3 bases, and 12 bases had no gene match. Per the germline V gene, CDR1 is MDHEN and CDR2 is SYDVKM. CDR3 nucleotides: TGTGCCAGCAGTTTGAGGGACAGGGGCATCTCGTCCGGGGCCAACGTCCTGACTTTC. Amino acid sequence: CASSLRDRGISSGANVLTF.

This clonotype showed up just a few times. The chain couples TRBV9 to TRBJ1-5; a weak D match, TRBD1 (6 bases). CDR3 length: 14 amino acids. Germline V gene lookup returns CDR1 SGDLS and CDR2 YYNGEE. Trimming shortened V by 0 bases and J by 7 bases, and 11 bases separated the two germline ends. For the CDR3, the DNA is TGTGCCAGCAGCGTAGCCTCGGGGGCCCAGCCCCAGCATTTT. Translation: CASSVASGAQPQHF.

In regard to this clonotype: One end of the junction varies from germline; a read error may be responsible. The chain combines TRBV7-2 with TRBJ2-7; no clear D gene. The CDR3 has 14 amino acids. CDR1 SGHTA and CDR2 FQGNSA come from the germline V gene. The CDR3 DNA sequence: TGTGCCAACAGCTTATTCCCAGGAACCTACGAGCAGTACTTC. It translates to CANSLFPGTYEQYF.

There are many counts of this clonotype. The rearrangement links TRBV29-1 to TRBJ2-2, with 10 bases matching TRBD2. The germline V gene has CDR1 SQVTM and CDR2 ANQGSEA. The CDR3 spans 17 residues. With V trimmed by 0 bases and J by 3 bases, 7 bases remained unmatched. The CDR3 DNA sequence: TGCAGCGTTGAAGATGGGTCTAGCGGGAGCTACACCGGGGAGCTGTTTTTT. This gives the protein CSVEDGSSGSYTGELFF.